The clone carrying this T cell receptor beta chain was detected only a few times. Its specificity is unknown. The authors incorporated unique molecular identifiers into the TCR beta cDNA libraries. TCRdb re-analysed the PCR reads in MiXCR, keeping a single row per CDR3 protein. The sample yields roughly 150,000 distinct CDR3 sequences, roughly 35% seen once. The source of the sample is a study of post-analysis software for immune sequencing data. About the study: Progressive-relapsing, secondary progressive and relapsing-remitting multiple sclerosis were among the disease courses included. Study-level findings and limits: Patients used about 5 TRBV segments, including TRBV5-6, TRBV5-1 and TRBV20-1, more often than controls.

Trimming removed 4 bases at V and 2 bases at J, with 20 bases between. The CDR3 has 16 residues. Per germline, CDR1 DFQATT and CDR2 SNEGSKA (reference sequence). This rearrangement joins TRBV20-1 to TRBJ1-1, with D maybe TRBD1 (5 bases). The sequence came from a girl aged 10 to 17 with multiple sclerosis. Sequencing was performed on blood, taken after autologous hematopoietic stem cell transplantation. As DNA, the CDR3 is TGCAGTGCTATAGGGGCTTCAGGAGCCTCAAACACTGAAGCTTTCTTT. Protein sequence: CSAIGASGASNTEAFF.